The 24 T cell receptor beta chains presented below share a single source sample, sequenced in a study of regulatory T cells in long-lasting Graves disease. The time point is: newly diagnosed GD, antithyroid drugs for less than 3 months. The TCR library was made from RNA that had been extracted from PBMCs in TRIzol. Building of the TCR beta libraries involved iRepertoire HTBI primers and Arm-PCR of CDR3 regions. TCRdb reprocessed the multiplex PCR reads via MiXCR and lists one record per CDR3 protein. This table has about 540,000 distinct CDR3 sequences, 13% appearing once. These data also formed part of another study, on T cells in Graves' hyperthyroidism and ophthalmopathy.

The sample was peripheral blood mononuclear cells (PBMCs), taken at new diagnosis, from a patient treated with antithyroid drugs. These receptors all stem from a man aged 30 to 39 with Graves disease.

Many counts were recorded for this clonotype. The chain has TRBV11-2 and TRBJ2-7; 10 bases fit TRBD2. The V gene end was trimmed by 4 bases and the J gene end by 2 bases; junction bases not matched to a gene: 11. Germline assignment: CDR1 SGHAT and CDR2 FQNNGV. The CDR3 totals 17 residues. The CDR3 DNA sequence: TGTGCCAGCAGCTCAGGCGCGGGGACTAGCGTCACCTACGAGCAGTACTTC. Its translation: CASSSGAGTSVTYEQYF.

A few counts support this clonotype. The chain combines TRBV9 with TRBJ2-6; tentatively, D is TRBD2 (7 bases). The V end lost 0 bases, the J end lost 2 bases, and 15 bases lay between the germline ends. The CDR3 extends over 18 amino acids. The germline V gene has CDR1 SGDLS and CDR2 YYNGEE. CDR3 region: CASSVAYRGAAGANVLTF. In DNA, the CDR3 is TGTGCCAGCAGCGTAGCTTATCGGGGGGCAGCTGGGGCCAACGTCCTGACTTTC.

This clonotype turned up a few times. The CDR3 here is CASSTLPIGGYTF. The CDR3 DNA is TGTGCCAGTAGCACCCTCCCCATCGGGGGCTACACCTTC. This chain joins TRBV19 and TRBJ1-2; D gene uncertain. This CDR3 has 13 residues. V was pared by 6 bases and J by 8 bases, with 16 bases between. Germline V gene lookup returns CDR1 LNHDA and CDR2 SQIVND (reference sequence).

The J gene is TRBJ2-2, the V gene TRBV30, with TRBD1 identical over 7 bases. The CDR3 runs 15 residues. The V gene end was trimmed by 5 bases and the J gene end by 3 bases; junction bases not matched to a gene: 9. Germline V lookup: CDR1 GTSNPN, CDR2 SVGIG (reference sequence). The CDR3 nucleotides read TGTGCCTGGGCCTTTCTAGGACAGGACACCGGGGAGCTGTTTTTT. This codes for CAWAFLGQDTGELFF.

This clonotype was found a few times. This chain joins TRBV24-1 and TRBJ2-7, with 11 positions matching TRBD2. The CDR3 runs to 16 residues. Losses at the gene ends were 4 bases for V and 2 bases for J; bases not matched to a gene: 6. Germline values: CDR1 KGHDR, CDR2 SFDVKD. In DNA, the CDR3 is TGTGCCACCAGTGAAGGGACTAGCGGTTCTCCCTACGAGCAGTACTTC. Residues: CATSEGTSGSPYEQYF.

The table lists this clonotype with many counts. V is TRBV27 and J is TRBJ2-7; 12 positions agree with TRBD2. The junction had 13 bases not matched to a gene; V was cut back by 5 bases and J by 5 bases. This CDR3 is built from 17 residues. CDR1 is MNHEY, CDR2 SMNVEV, per germline (reference sequence). CDR3 region: CASSGDRRLAGAHEQYF. The CDR3 DNA is TGTGCCAGCAGTGGCGACCGTCGACTAGCGGGAGCCCACGAGCAGTACTTC.

This clonotype was seen repeatedly, ten times or more. The genes are TRBV6-5 and TRBJ2-5; D is perhaps TRBD1 or TRBD2 (5 bases each). CDR1 and CDR2 from the germline V gene are MNHEY and SVGAGI. The CDR3 contains 16 residues. The germline V and J ends were trimmed by 0 bases and 1 base, with 12 bases remaining between them. The CDR3 here is CASSYSGAALQETQYF. The CDR3 DNA is TGTGCCAGCAGTTACTCCGGGGCAGCCCTCCAAGAGACCCAGTACTTC.

This chain links TRBV11-2 with TRBJ2-7; TRBD2 might be the D (5 bases). The germline CDR1 and CDR2 sequences are SGHAT and FQNNGV. Trimming removed 5 bases from V and 5 bases from J, with 16 bases in between. CDR3 length: 14 amino acids. CDR3 loop: CASSQEASSDEQYF. The CDR3 DNA sequence: TGTGCCAGCAGCCAAGAGGCTAGCTCGGACGAGCAGTACTTC.

This clonotype came up many times. This sequence joins TRBV24-1 and TRBJ2-5; D unresolved. Germline CDR1 KGHDR, CDR2 SFDVKD. The CDR3 runs to 14 residues. V lost 2 bases to trimming and J lost 4 bases, with 10 bases between them. CDR3 coding DNA: TGTGCCACCAGTGATTGGCCCATGTCAGAGACCCAGTACTTC. It is translated as CATSDWPMSETQYF.

In this sample, this clonotype turned up many times. The J gene is TRBJ2-2, the V gene TRBV19; D gene uncertain. V lost 4 bases to trimming and J lost 2 bases, with 8 bases between them. Germline V CDR1 and CDR2: LNHDA, SQIVND (reference sequence). CDR3 length: 14 residues. CDR3 nucleotide sequence: TGTGCCAGTAGTACCAGGAGAAACACCGGGGAGCTGTTTTTT. Amino acids: CASSTRRNTGELFF.

This chain connects TRBV30 to TRBJ2-3; D gene uncertain. The CDR3 consists of 14 residues. Germline V CDR1 and CDR2: GTSNPN, SVGIG (reference sequence). Trimming removed 4 bases at V and 5 bases at J, with 16 bases between. The CDR3 coding sequence is TGTGCCTGGACCCCCGGTGTGGGCCGAGATACGCAGTATTTT. It codes for CAWTPGVGRDTQYF.

This clonotype was seen at least ten times. The gene calls are TRBV9 and TRBJ2-1, with TRBD2 matching 11 bases. The CDR3 has 15 residues. Germline lookup yields CDR1 SGDLS and CDR2 YYNGEE. V trimming: 3 bases; J trimming: 6 bases; junction bases outside the gene matches: 5. The CDR3 DNA reads as TGTGCCAGCAGCGGGGGACTAGCGGACTTCAATGAGCAGTTCTTC. Translation gives CASSGGLADFNEQFF.

This chain connects TRBV6-1 to TRBJ2-7; D is uncertain. CDR3 length equals 14 residues. The V and J ends lost 6 bases and 0 bases respectively, with 12 bases between them. Germline assignment: CDR1 MNHNS and CDR2 SASEGT. The DNA of the CDR3 is TGTGCCAGCAGGCGATACCCGTACTCCTACGAGCAGTACTTC. The encoded protein is CASRRYPYSYEQYF.

This clonotype came up many times. Mismatch with germline at one junction end may stem from a read error. The CDR3 sequence is CSIEGGNGYTF. CDR3 nucleotides: TGCAGCATTGAGGGGGGCAATGGCTACACCTTC. The rearrangement links TRBV29-1 to TRBJ1-2, with a tentative D call TRBD1 (6 bases). CDR1 is SQVTM and CDR2 is ANQGSEA in the germline V gene. This CDR3 has 11 residues.

This clonotype was picked up many times. The chain carries TRBV6-1 and TRBJ2-7; 10 nucleotides agree with TRBD2. The V gene end was trimmed by 1 base and the J gene end by 3 bases; junction bases not matched to a gene: 6. Germline V gene sequence: CDR1 MNHNS, CDR2 SASEGT. The CDR3 contains 16 residues. The CDR3 spells CASSEVLLAGYYEQYF. In DNA, the CDR3 is TGTGCCAGCAGTGAAGTGCTACTAGCGGGGTACTACGAGCAGTACTTC.

This clonotype occurred many times. The chain uses TRBV19 and TRBJ2-7, with TRBD2 matching over 14 bases. Germline V gene sequence: CDR1 LNHDA, CDR2 SQIVND (reference sequence). J lost 6 bases, V lost 4 bases, and 2 bases had no gene match. CDR3 size: 14 residues. In nucleotides, the CDR3 is TGTGCCAGTAGTACGGGACTAGCGGGAGTCGAGCAGTACTTC. Amino acids: CASSTGLAGVEQYF.

V and J are TRBV6-4 and TRBJ2-3; D call uncertain. Germline V gene sequence: CDR1 MRHNA, CDR2 SNTAGT. V was cut by 2 bases and J by 1 base, with 10 bases left in between. The CDR3 has 15 residues. The CDR3 DNA sequence: TGTGCCAGCAGTGACGCCGCGGTCGGCACAGATACGCAGTATTTT. Translation: CASSDAAVGTDTQYF.

This clonotype was found many times. The chain is built from TRBV5-1 and TRBJ2-5; no firm D call. Germline values: CDR1 SGHRS, CDR2 YFSETQ. Trimming left V 4 bases short and J 6 bases short, with 4 bases between. CDR3 size: 10 residues. This CDR3 reads CASSGQTQYF. CDR3 nucleotide sequence: TGCGCCAGCAGCGGACAGACCCAGTACTTC.

On this clonotype itself: A much bigger clone sits one base away, suggesting this may be a read error. The chain uses TRBV11-3 and TRBJ2-7; 10 bases are a match to TRBD2. CDR3 length: 16 amino acids. Germline values: CDR1 SGHNT, CDR2 YENEEA. CDR3 coding DNA: TGTGCCAGCAGCTTCTCTAGCGGGAGCGGGAAGCGCGAGCAGGACTTC. This translates into CASSFSSGSGKREQDF.

This clonotype was picked up many times. This chain joins TRBV6-1 and TRBJ1-5, with 9 bases aligning to TRBD1. This CDR3 contains 16 residues. The trim removed 4 bases at V and 6 bases at J, leaving 10 bases unmatched. The germline CDR1 and CDR2 sequences are MNHNS and SASEGT. CDR3 residues: CASSARRDRDRQPQHF. In nucleotides, the CDR3 is TGTGCCAGCAGTGCGCGCCGGGACAGGGATCGTCAGCCCCAGCATTTT.

Many counts were recorded for this clonotype. The chain uses TRBV13 and TRBJ1-1; the D gene is possibly TRBD1 (5 bases). With 3 bases removed from V and 1 base from J, the gap between germline ends came to 12 bases. The CDR3 is 15 amino acids. Germline CDR1 and CDR2: PRHDT and FYEKMQ (reference sequence). CDR3 amino acids: CASSFGREENTEAFF. In nucleotides, the CDR3 is TGTGCCAGCAGCTTCGGCAGGGAGGAGAACACTGAAGCTTTCTTT.

This clonotype occurred a few times. This chain uses TRBV24-1 with TRBJ2-2, with D possibly TRBD1 on 5 matching bases. This CDR3 is 13 amino acids long. Looked up from germline, CDR1 is KGHDR and CDR2 is SFDVKD. V was shortened by 9 bases and J by 4 bases, with 11 bases between the two germline ends. The CDR3 bases are TGTGCCACCGCCAGGGAAACCACCGGGGAGCTGTTTTTT. It encodes CATARETTGELFF.

Comment on this clonotype: A much larger clone differs by one base, so this may be a read error. The CDR3 bases are TGCAGTGCTCCCTCGGCTAGCGGGAACGAGCAGTACTTC. Translated: CSAPSASGNEQYF. This chain links TRBV20-1 with TRBJ2-7; 9 nucleotides match TRBD2. The CDR3 extends over 13 amino acids. V was pared by 5 bases and J by 5 bases, with 7 bases of the junction left unmatched. Per germline, CDR1 DFQATT and CDR2 SNEGSKA (reference sequence).

In this sample, this clonotype turned up many times. V and J are TRBV5-1 and TRBJ2-7; 9 bases align to TRBD1. V lost 3 bases to trimming and J lost 2 bases; unmatched junction nucleotides: 9. Germline V lookup: CDR1 SGHRS, CDR2 YFSETQ. The CDR3 totals 16 residues. In DNA form, the CDR3 reads TGCGCCAGCAGCTCAGGGGGACGGGACAGGGCCTACGAGCAGTACTTC. This codes for CASSSGGRDRAYEQYF.